This TCR beta chain emerged from a study of T-cell memory formation after mild COVID-19. This clonotype was detected once. The CDR3 covers 13 residues. CDR1 and CDR2 from the germline V gene are LGHNA and YSLEER. Trimming removed 1 base at V and 8 bases at J, with 11 bases between. TCRdb analysed the 5' RACE reads with MiXCR anew, one entry per CDR3 protein. The table includes about 350,000 distinct CDR3 sequences, about an eighth detected once. Sequenced: PBMCs or a T cell subset sorted from them (not recorded which). V gene TRBV4-3 combines with J gene TRBJ1-2, with D hard to call. The source is a man aged 18 to 29 who had mild COVID-19 (a few samples of this study predate the infection). Cell type and time point are not known. In DNA, the CDR3 is TGCGCCAGCAGCCAAGGCGGCTACCTGGGCTACACCTTC. The encoded protein is CASSQGGYLGYTF.